A selection of T cell receptor beta chains follows, all from one sample in a study of T cells in Graves' hyperthyroidism and ophthalmopathy. TCRdb used MiXCR to reprocess the multiplex PCR reads, holding one entry per CDR3 protein. In the table there are around 390,000 distinct CDR3 sequences, roughly 15% of which are singletons. The sequencing input was blood. The receptors stem from a woman aged 25-40 years with Graves' ophthalmopathy. Both conserved end residues are part of each CDR3. The order of the fields is V gene, J gene, clone size, D gene, CDR3 protein, CDR3 DNA. A D gene is named only where the DNA matches it firmly. Clone size appears in some rows only: once, few, many, or a class for an expanded clone.

v_gene: TRBV19
j_gene: TRBJ2-6
abundance: few
d_gene: .
CDR3aa: CASQRGQPTGANVLTF
CDR3nt: TGTGCCAGCCAGCGGGGACAGCCGACTGGGGCCAACGTCCTGACTTTC

v_gene: TRBV18
j_gene: TRBJ1-1
abundance: few
d_gene: .
CDR3aa: CASSPLIPGQAEAFF
CDR3nt: TGTGCCAGCTCACCATTAATCCCTGGGCAGGCTGAAGCTTTCTTT

v_gene: TRBV7-8
j_gene: TRBJ2-2
abundance: many
d_gene: .
CDR3aa: CASISAGLNTGELFF
CDR3nt: TGTGCCAGCATTTCTGCGGGGTTAAACACCGGGGAGCTGTTTTTT

v_gene: TRBV7-2
j_gene: TRBJ2-7
abundance: .
d_gene: TRBD1
CDR3aa: CASSSWTGPHEQYF
CDR3nt: TGTGCCAGCAGCTCCTGGACAGGGCCCCACGAGCAGTACTTC

v_gene: TRBV20-1
j_gene: TRBJ2-1
abundance: many
d_gene: TRBD1
CDR3aa: CSARDLRPGGSYNEQFF
CDR3nt: TGCAGTGCTAGAGACCTAAGACCAGGGGGATCCTACAATGAGCAGTTCTTC

v_gene: TRBV5-1
j_gene: TRBJ1-2
abundance: many
d_gene: TRBD1
CDR3aa: CASSTGQGVNYGYTF
CDR3nt: TGCGCCAGCAGCACTGGACAGGGGGTTAACTATGGCTACACCTTC

v_gene: TRBV15
j_gene: TRBJ2-1
abundance: many
d_gene: .
CDR3aa: CATSRDNRDEQFF
CDR3nt: TGTGCCACCAGCAGAGATAACAGGGATGAGCAGTTCTTC

v_gene: TRBV27
j_gene: TRBJ2-7
abundance: many
d_gene: TRBD2
CDR3aa: CASSRRPGLAGGHLFYEQYF
CDR3nt: TGTGCCAGCAGTCGTCGACCGGGACTAGCGGGGGGCCACCTGTTCTACGAGCAGTACTTC

v_gene: TRBV20-1
j_gene: TRBJ1-5
abundance: many
d_gene: .
CDR3aa: CSARQPGIGGNQPQHF
CDR3nt: TGCAGTGCTAGACAACCAGGGATAGGTGGCAATCAGCCCCAGCATTTT

v_gene: TRBV20-1
j_gene: TRBJ2-7
abundance: .
d_gene: TRBD2
CDR3aa: CSASREAGGPRYEQYF
CDR3nt: TGCAGTGCTAGTAGAGAAGCGGGGGGGCCTCGGTACGAGCAGTACTTC

v_gene: TRBV28
j_gene: TRBJ2-7
abundance: many
d_gene: TRBD1
CDR3aa: CASSRTGMQYEQYF
CDR3nt: TGTGCCAGCAGTCGGACAGGGATGCAATACGAGCAGTACTTC

v_gene: TRBV19
j_gene: TRBJ1-1
abundance: many
d_gene: .
CDR3aa: CASSMETSRIAFF
CDR3nt: TGTGCCAGTAGTATGGAAACCTCGCGGATAGCTTTCTTT

v_gene: TRBV7-9
j_gene: TRBJ1-1
abundance: many
d_gene: .
CDR3aa: CASSSKGRGDTEAFF
CDR3nt: TGTGCCAGCAGCTCCAAGGGCAGGGGAGACACTGAAGCTTTCTTT

v_gene: TRBV15
j_gene: TRBJ2-7
abundance: many
d_gene: .
CDR3aa: CATSRRGQGAEQYF
CDR3nt: TGTGCCACCAGCAGACGGGGTCAAGGAGCCGAGCAGTACTTC

v_gene: TRBV6-1
j_gene: TRBJ2-7
abundance: many
d_gene: .
CDR3aa: CASSTSQAALFYEQYF
CDR3nt: TGTGCCAGCAGTACATCACAGGCCGCCCTGTTCTACGAGCAGTACTTC

v_gene: TRBV18
j_gene: TRBJ1-1
abundance: many
d_gene: TRBD1
CDR3aa: CASSPRDSWATEAFF
CDR3nt: TGTGCCAGCTCACCCCGGGACAGTTGGGCCACTGAAGCTTTCTTT

v_gene: TRBV20-1
j_gene: TRBJ2-6
abundance: many
d_gene: .
CDR3aa: CSATRRAGANVLTF
CDR3nt: TGCAGTGCTACCCGGAGAGCTGGGGCCAACGTCCTGACTTTC

v_gene: TRBV4-1
j_gene: TRBJ1-6
abundance: .
d_gene: .
CDR3aa: CAISQEGDLAAIILNSPLHF
CDR3nt: TGCGCCATCAGCCAAGAGGGGGACTTGGCAGCAATTATACTAAATTCACCCCTCCACTTT

v_gene: TRBV20-1
j_gene: TRBJ1-2
abundance: few
d_gene: .
CDR3aa: CSARDGRLYGYTF
CDR3nt: TGCAGTGCTAGAGATGGCAGGTTATATGGCTACACCTTC

v_gene: TRBV20-1
j_gene: TRBJ1-4
abundance: many
d_gene: .
CDR3aa: CSARDMTESNEKLFF
CDR3nt: TGCAGTGCTAGAGACATGACAGAAAGTAATGAAAAACTGTTTTTT

v_gene: TRBV30
j_gene: TRBJ1-3
abundance: .
d_gene: .
CDR3aa: CAWSVNWAAGNTIYF
CDR3nt: TGTGCCTGGAGTGTTAACTGGGCTGCGGGAAACACCATATATTTT

v_gene: TRBV12-3/TRBV12-4
j_gene: TRBJ2-7
abundance: .
d_gene: .
CDR3aa: CASSLKPLRSYEQYF
CDR3nt: TGTGCCAGCAGTTTAAAGCCCCTTCGATCCTACGAGCAGTACTTC

v_gene: TRBV7-9
j_gene: TRBJ2-7
abundance: .
d_gene: TRBD2
CDR3aa: CASSLVSGAPSKFYEQYF
CDR3nt: TGTGCCAGCAGCTTGGTTAGCGGGGCACCTAGTAAGTTCTACGAGCAGTACTTC

v_gene: TRBV9
j_gene: TRBJ2-5
abundance: few
d_gene: TRBD1
CDR3aa: CASSSDRGHYRNQETQYF
CDR3nt: TGTGCCAGCAGCTCCGACAGGGGGCATTATAGGAACCAAGAGACCCAGTACTTC

v_gene: TRBV4-1
j_gene: TRBJ1-5
abundance: few
d_gene: TRBD1
CDR3aa: CASSREQGNSQPQHF
CDR3nt: TGCGCCAGCAGCAGGGAACAGGGGAATTCTCAGCCCCAGCATTTT

v_gene: TRBV11-3
j_gene: TRBJ1-2
abundance: many
d_gene: .
CDR3aa: CASSPLGLSVYGYTF
CDR3nt: TGTGCCAGCAGCCCCTTAGGGCTTTCCGTCTATGGCTACACCTTC

v_gene: TRBV6-1
j_gene: TRBJ1-6
abundance: .
d_gene: .
CDR3aa: CASTITTPSKQPLHF
CDR3nt: TGTGCCAGCACCATTACAACACCCTCTAAGCAACCCCTCCACTTT

v_gene: TRBV20-1
j_gene: TRBJ2-1
abundance: many
d_gene: TRBD1
CDR3aa: CSAKTGGNEQFF
CDR3nt: TGCAGTGCTAAGACAGGGGGCAATGAGCAGTTCTTC

v_gene: TRBV7-9
j_gene: TRBJ1-4
abundance: many
d_gene: TRBD1
CDR3aa: CASTATGSREKLFF
CDR3nt: TGTGCCAGCACCGCGACAGGGTCTCGCGAAAAACTGTTTTTT

v_gene: TRBV19
j_gene: TRBJ2-3
abundance: few
d_gene: TRBD2
CDR3aa: CASTGTSGGADTQYF
CDR3nt: TGTGCCAGTACAGGGACTAGCGGGGGAGCAGATACGCAGTATTTT

v_gene: TRBV6-1
j_gene: TRBJ2-5
abundance: many
d_gene: .
CDR3aa: CASTAREYETQYF
CDR3nt: TGTGCCAGCACGGCCCGGGAGTACGAGACCCAGTACTTC

v_gene: TRBV20-1
j_gene: TRBJ2-3
abundance: many
d_gene: .
CDR3aa: CSASPRSMGTDTQYF
CDR3nt: TGCAGTGCTAGTCCCCGCTCTATGGGGACAGATACGCAGTATTTT

v_gene: TRBV29-1
j_gene: TRBJ2-7
abundance: .
d_gene: .
CDR3aa: CSVEGGKDNSYEQYF
CDR3nt: TGCAGCGTTGAGGGCGGAAAGGACAACTCCTACGAGCAGTACTTC

v_gene: TRBV2
j_gene: TRBJ1-1
abundance: many
d_gene: .
CDR3aa: CASTRANTEAFF
CDR3nt: TGTGCCAGCACCAGGGCGAACACTGAAGCTTTCTTT

v_gene: TRBV28
j_gene: TRBJ1-2
abundance: many
d_gene: .
CDR3aa: CASGWAVWSYGYTF
CDR3nt: TGTGCCAGCGGTTGGGCAGTTTGGAGCTATGGCTACACCTTC

v_gene: TRBV5-1
j_gene: TRBJ2-1
abundance: .
d_gene: .
CDR3aa: CASSLERWPSYNEQFF
CDR3nt: TGCGCCAGCAGCTTGGAGCGGTGGCCCTCCTACAATGAGCAGTTCTTC

v_gene: TRBV20-1
j_gene: TRBJ2-1
abundance: many
d_gene: TRBD2
CDR3aa: CSARSTSGPTSGSNEQFF
CDR3nt: TGCAGTGCTAGATCGACTAGCGGGCCTACCTCAGGGAGCAATGAGCAGTTCTTC

v_gene: TRBV20-1
j_gene: TRBJ2-1
abundance: .
d_gene: TRBD2
CDR3aa: CSATLWTSGVSYNEQFF
CDR3nt: TGCAGTGCTACCCTATGGACTAGCGGAGTCTCCTACAATGAGCAGTTCTTC

v_gene: TRBV28
j_gene: TRBJ2-2
abundance: .
d_gene: TRBD1
CDR3aa: CASSHPGQGARYTGELFF
CDR3nt: TGTGCCAGCAGTCACCCGGGACAGGGGGCGCGGTACACCGGGGAGCTGTTTTTT

v_gene: TRBV5-8
j_gene: TRBJ2-1
abundance: .
d_gene: TRBD1
CDR3aa: CTSSTLQGDEQFF
CDR3nt: TGTACCAGCAGCACGTTACAGGGGGATGAGCAGTTCTTC

v_gene: TRBV28
j_gene: TRBJ1-1
abundance: many
d_gene: .
CDR3aa: CASSLGPLNTEAFF
CDR3nt: TGTGCCAGCAGTTTGGGGCCATTGAACACTGAAGCTTTCTTT

v_gene: TRBV28
j_gene: TRBJ1-6
abundance: many
d_gene: .
CDR3aa: CASSLRVSPLHF
CDR3nt: TGTGCCAGCAGTTTGAGGGTTTCACCCCTCCACTTT

v_gene: TRBV12-3/TRBV12-4
j_gene: TRBJ2-4
abundance: many
d_gene: .
CDR3aa: CASSLRDLNIQYF
CDR3nt: TGTGCCAGCAGTTTAAGGGACTTAAACATTCAGTACTTC

v_gene: TRBV29-1
j_gene: TRBJ1-4
abundance: few
d_gene: .
CDR3aa: CSGGDTPNEKLFF
CDR3nt: TGCAGCGGAGGGGACACGCCTAATGAAAAACTGTTTTTT

v_gene: TRBV7-2
j_gene: TRBJ1-5
abundance: many
d_gene: .
CDR3aa: CASSNRVGQPQHF
CDR3nt: TGTGCCAGCAGTAACAGGGTAGGACAGCCCCAGCATTTT

v_gene: TRBV10-3
j_gene: TRBJ2-3
abundance: few
d_gene: TRBD2
CDR3aa: CVITSGGADTQYF
CDR3nt: TGTGTCATTACTAGCGGGGGGGCCGATACGCAGTATTTT